Below are 31 T cell receptor beta chains sequenced from a single sample in a study of cytomegalovirus exposure and HLA in healthy donors. Use of 60 Vbeta and 13 Jbeta primers characterized the PCR. Measured with immunoSEQ multiplex PCR; TCRdb has only the in-frame clones, and not every one. The sample lists around 80,000 clones; roughly 72% were seen once. Sequences were obtained from PBMCs. These receptor sequences come from a middle-aged man in good health and CMV-seropositive.

The gene calls are TRBV30 and TRBJ1-2, with D tentatively TRBD1 (5 bases). Trimming took off 1 base at V and 3 bases at J, with 9 bases between the two ends. Germline V gives CDR1 GTSNPN, CDR2 SVGIG (reference sequence). The CDR3 has 13 residues. CDR3 protein: CAWSEGRDYGYTF. The CDR3 DNA reads TGTGCCTGGAGTGAGGGCAGGGACTATGGCTACACCTTC.

This chain links TRBV6-1 with TRBJ2-3, with 9 bases lining up with TRBD1. Trimming at V came to 11 bases and at J to 9 bases, leaving 12 bases not matched to a gene. This CDR3 contains 13 residues. The V gene's germline CDR1 is MNHNS and CDR2 SASEGT. CDR3 region: CAAAGQGTVTQYF. CDR3 nucleotides: TGTGCCGCGGCGGGACAGGGAACTGTAACGCAGTATTTT.

This clone has just one count. The V and J genes are TRBV28 and TRBJ2-5, with TRBD1 identical over 9 bases. The CDR3 extends over 16 amino acids. V dropped 3 bases and J dropped 5; count of bases not matched to a gene: 10. Per germline, CDR1 MDHEN and CDR2 SYDVKM. The DNA for the CDR3 is TGTGCCAGCAGTTTGGCGGACAGGGGTTCGTGGGAGACCCAGTACTTC. This sequence encodes CASSLADRGSWETQYF.

The V gene is TRBV11-3, the J gene TRBJ2-2, with a possible D match to TRBD2 (6 bases). Germline V gene sequence: CDR1 SGHNT, CDR2 YENEEA. The CDR3 runs 17 residues. V was shortened by 2 bases and J by 5 bases, with 18 bases between the two germline ends. The CDR3 nucleotides read TGTGCCAGCAGCTTATCCTATGGGCCCCGGGGGACCGGGGAGCTGTTTTTT. This encodes CASSLSYGPRGTGELFF.

V is TRBV5-5 and J is TRBJ1-2; D ambiguous. The length of the CDR3 is 14 residues. Germline V CDR1 and CDR2: SGHKS, YYEKEE (reference sequence). Between the trimmed V and J ends, which lost 4 bases and 8 bases, there was a span of 18 bases. The CDR3, as DNA: TGTGCCAGCAGCCCACTGACTCCCCTCGACGGCTACACCTTC. Translated, it gives CASSPLTPLDGYTF.

This rearrangement joins TRBV28 to TRBJ2-7; a weak D match, TRBD2 (5 bases). Deletions cut 3 bases from V and 0 bases from J, with 12 bases between. The germline gives CDR1 MDHEN, CDR2 SYDVKM. CDR3 size: 15 residues. This CDR3 reads CASSFGRGGSYEQYF. For the CDR3, the DNA is TGTGCCAGCAGTTTCGGACGCGGAGGCTCCTACGAGCAGTACTTC.

The chain carries TRBV2 and TRBJ2-7; 9 bases match TRBD1. The germline V gene has CDR1 SNHLY and CDR2 FYNNEI. J was trimmed by 2 bases and V by 6 bases; bases with no gene match: 5. The CDR3 contains 14 residues. In DNA form, the CDR3 reads TGTGCCAGCAGGAGGGGGACAGGGCCCTACGAGCAGTACTTC. Translated, it gives CASRRGTGPYEQYF.

The chain couples TRBV28 to TRBJ2-6; TRBD1 agrees at 7 bases. This CDR3 region has 15 residues. V shed 3 bases, J shed 2 bases, and the junction held 1 base outside the gene matches. CDR1 is MDHEN and CDR2 is SYDVKM in the germline V gene. The CDR3 nucleotides are TGTGCCAGCAGTTTTACAGGGGCTGGGGCCAACGTCCTGACTTTC. This sequence encodes CASSFTGAGANVLTF.

The chain links TRBV4-2 to TRBJ1-2; TRBD1 matches at 9 bases. This CDR3 spans 14 amino acids. The V gene's germline CDR1 is LGHNA and CDR2 YNFKEQ. The J segment lost 7 bases and the V segment lost 3 bases, leaving 6 bases of the junction unmatched. The CDR3 nucleotides read TGTGCCAGCAGCCAGATACAGGGGGCGATTGGCTACACCTTC. Translated, it gives CASSQIQGAIGYTF.

CDR3 in DNA: TGTGCCAGCAGCCGAAGCAGGGGTGCTGAAGCTTTCTTT. It is translated as CASSRSRGAEAFF. This rearrangement joins TRBV4-2 to TRBJ1-1; D perhaps matches TRBD1 (6 bases). Per germline, CDR1 LGHNA and CDR2 YNFKEQ. The length of the CDR3 is 13 residues. V was pared by 4 bases and J by 6 bases, with 12 bases between.

A few counts support this clone. The chain has TRBV19 and TRBJ2-7; 9 nucleotides match TRBD1. Germline V CDR1 and CDR2: LNHDA, SQIVND (reference sequence). This CDR3 is built from 15 residues. The V and J ends lost 5 bases and 4 bases, in that order; junction bases with no gene match: 9. DNA for the CDR3: TGTGCCAGTAGTCTAGGGACAGGGTATACTTACGAGCAGTACTTC. It codes for CASSLGTGYTYEQYF.

The chain has TRBV6-6 and TRBJ2-6; TRBD1 matches at 10 bases. The length of the CDR3 is 16 residues. Germline trimming cut 6 bases from V and 2 bases from J; bases unmatched to any gene: 4. Germline assignment: CDR1 MNHNY and CDR2 SVGAGI (reference sequence). This chain's CDR3 is CASRHGTGAGANVLTF. CDR3 DNA sequence: TGTGCCAGCAGGCACGGGACAGGGGCTGGGGCCAACGTCCTGACTTTC.

The chain uses TRBV7-9 and TRBJ2-5, with D perhaps matching TRBD1 (5 bases). Trimming removed 1 base from V and 5 bases from J, with 11 bases in between. The V gene's germline CDR1 is SEHNR and CDR2 FQNEAQ (reference sequence). This CDR3 contains 14 residues. CDR3 loop: CASSLGTGRETQYF. CDR3 sequence (DNA): TGTGCCAGCAGCTTAGGAACAGGACGGGAGACCCAGTACTTC.

CDR3 in amino acids: CACRRDRGSNTEAFF. DNA of the CDR3: TGTGCCTGCCGGCGGGACAGGGGATCGAACACTGAAGCTTTCTTT. The chain links TRBV30 to TRBJ1-1, with 10 nucleotides matching TRBD1. This CDR3 comprises 15 residues. Germline V CDR1 and CDR2: GTSNPN, SVGIG (reference sequence). V shed 6 bases and J 1 base; nucleotides not matched to a gene: 8.

The chain couples TRBV14 to TRBJ2-7; 8 nucleotides align to TRBD1. The V gene end was trimmed by 1 base and the J gene end by 2 bases; junction bases not matched to a gene: 4. Per germline, CDR1 SGHDN and CDR2 FVKESK. The CDR3 consists of 15 residues. The CDR3 sequence: CASSQAGQATYEQYF. In nucleotides, the CDR3 is TGTGCCAGCAGCCAAGCGGGACAGGCTACCTACGAGCAGTACTTC.

CDR3 sequence (DNA): TGTGCCAGTAGTGGCAGGGGGCAGCTTTCACCCCTCCACTTT. The encoded protein is CASSGRGQLSPLHF. The chain employs TRBV19 and TRBJ1-6; TRBD1 aligns across 8 bases. Trimming cost V 5 bases and J 9 bases; bases outside gene matches: 6. Germline values: CDR1 LNHDA, CDR2 SQIVND (reference sequence). This CDR3 contains 14 residues.

V gene TRBV28 combines with J gene TRBJ1-2, with a tentative D call TRBD1 (6 bases). This CDR3 is built from 15 residues. V lost 2 bases and J 4 bases, leaving 14 bases between the germline ends. Germline CDR1 reads MDHEN; CDR2 reads SYDVKM. The CDR3 protein is CASSLRGHIIYGYTF. The CDR3 DNA reads as TGTGCCAGCAGTTTAAGGGGACACATCATCTATGGCTACACCTTC.

This rearrangement joins TRBV10-3 to TRBJ2-3; the match to TRBD1 covers 7 bases. CDR1 is ENHRY and CDR2 is SYGVKD in the germline V gene. The J segment lost 0 bases and the V segment lost 7 bases, leaving 4 bases of the junction unmatched. The CDR3 is 14 amino acids. Here the CDR3 reads CAITRTGSTDTQYF. In DNA form, the CDR3 reads TGTGCCATCACTCGGACAGGAAGCACAGATACGCAGTATTTT.

In its sample, this clone was seen a few times. The chain recombines TRBV6-5 with TRBJ1-2; TRBD1 matches 9 bases. V lost 8 bases to trimming and J lost 5 bases; unmatched junction nucleotides: 9. Germline loops: CDR1 MNHEY, CDR2 SVGAGI. CDR3 length: 14 amino acids. The DNA for the CDR3 is TGTGCCAGCGGCCAACCGGGGACAGGGTATGGCTACACCTTC. It codes for CASGQPGTGYGYTF.

The rearrangement links TRBV11-2 to TRBJ1-4; D is unclear. This CDR3 is built from 14 residues. Trimming removed 5 bases at V and 0 bases at J, with 7 bases between. Germline V gives CDR1 SGHAT, CDR2 FQNNGV. CDR3 nucleotides: TGTGCCAGCAGCCCAGGTCCAACTAATGAAAAACTGTTTTTT. Protein: CASSPGPTNEKLFF. Drawing the rest from reference TRBV11-2 and TRBJ1-4, the complete variable domain is EAGVAQSPRYKIIEKRQSVAFWCNPISGHATLYWYQQILGQGPKLLIQFQNNGVVDDSQLPKDRFSAERLKGVDSTLKIQPAKLEDSAVYLCASSPGPTNEKLFFGSGTQLSVL.

The rearrangement joins TRBV5-1 to TRBJ1-1; the match to TRBD1 covers 7 bases. Trimming removed 2 bases from V and 0 bases from J; junction bases left unmatched: 7. Germline CDR1 and CDR2: SGHRS and YFSETQ. The CDR3 runs to 16 residues. Here the CDR3 DNA reads TGCGCCAGCAGCTTACTTACAGGGGCCGTGAACACTGAAGCTTTCTTT. Translation: CASSLLTGAVNTEAFF.

The rearrangement links TRBV7-2 to TRBJ1-5, with 9 nucleotides matching TRBD1. Germline CDR1 SGHTA, CDR2 FQGNSA. CDR3 size: 15 residues. V lost 5 bases and J lost 2; bases outside the gene matches: 4. The CDR3 reads CASSTRTGGNQPQHF. CDR3 in DNA: TGTGCCAGCAGCACCCGGACAGGGGGCAATCAGCCCCAGCATTTT.

V and J are TRBV19 and TRBJ2-1, with TRBD2 matching over 8 bases. This CDR3 has 13 residues. In germline, CDR1 is LNHDA, CDR2 SQIVND (reference sequence). Trimming took 5 bases from V and 9 from J; bases not matched to a gene: 6. The CDR3 here is CASSPGLALEQFF. DNA for the CDR3: TGTGCCAGTAGTCCCGGACTAGCCCTTGAGCAGTTCTTC.

The V gene is TRBV7-2, the J gene TRBJ2-3; TRBD2 agrees at 9 bases. Germline CDR1 reads SGHTA; CDR2 reads FQGNSA. J lost 4 bases, V lost 1 base, and 6 bases had no gene match. The CDR3 runs to 16 residues. The CDR3 protein is CASSLVGAGGADTQYF. In DNA, the CDR3 is TGTGCCAGCAGCTTAGTTGGAGCGGGAGGTGCAGATACGCAGTATTTT.

V gene TRBV5-1 combines with J gene TRBJ2-5; 8 nucleotides align to TRBD1. This CDR3 has 14 residues. The ends lost 4 bases at V and 4 bases at J; junction bases unmatched: 6. The germline gives CDR1 SGHRS, CDR2 YFSETQ. The CDR3 nucleotides are TGCGCCAGCAGCCCGGGACAGGCGTCAGAGACCCAGTACTTC. Its protein is CASSPGQASETQYF.

There are a few counts of this clone. This sequence joins TRBV9 and TRBJ2-7, with D possibly TRBD1 on 6 matching bases. The CDR3 is 13 residues long. Trimming stripped 3 bases from V and 3 bases from J, with 10 bases between. From germline, CDR1 is SGDLS and CDR2 YYNGEE. The CDR3 DNA reads as TGTGCCAGCAGCGAGGGACAAAGCTACGAGCAGTACTTC. Translation: CASSEGQSYEQYF.

The CDR3 loop is CASSYRQGRTEAFF. The DNA of the CDR3 is TGTGCCAGCAGTTACCGGCAGGGGCGAACTGAAGCTTTCTTT. This chain links TRBV6-6 with TRBJ1-1; D is perhaps TRBD1 (6 bases). The CDR3 has 14 residues. CDR1 is MNHNY and CDR2 is SVGAGI in the germline V gene (reference sequence). The V and J ends lost 2 bases and 5 bases respectively, with 12 bases between them.

The chain joins TRBV5-1 to TRBJ2-2; TRBD2 aligns across 13 bases. J gave up 2 bases and V 2 bases, and 9 bases lay outside the gene matches. CDR1 and CDR2 from the germline V gene are SGHRS and YFSETQ. This CDR3 has 19 amino acids. CDR3 nucleotide sequence: TGCGCCAGCAGCTTCGTAACTAGCGGGGGGGCCAGTAACACCGGGGAGCTGTTTTTT. Translation: CASSFVTSGGASNTGELFF.

V gene TRBV7-2 combines with J gene TRBJ1-5; TRBD1 is a possible D gene (6 bases). Germline V gene data show CDR1 as SGHTA and CDR2 as FQGNSA. The CDR3 extends over 16 amino acids. V lost 1 base to trimming and J lost 2 bases, with 12 bases between them. This chain's CDR3 is CASSLGGRRGNQPQHF. The DNA for the CDR3 is TGTGCCAGCAGCTTAGGGGGGCGACGCGGCAATCAGCCCCAGCATTTT.

The rearrangement joins TRBV19 to TRBJ2-1; 7 bases match TRBD2. With V trimmed by 7 bases and J by 10 bases, 16 bases remained unmatched. Germline V gene lookup returns CDR1 LNHDA and CDR2 SQIVND (reference sequence). The CDR3 extends over 15 amino acids. CDR3 nucleotides: TGTGCCAGTACCCCGCGGTTCGGGGGGAAAAGCGAGCAGTTCTTC. This translates into CASTPRFGGKSEQFF.

This clone was detected many times. The genes are TRBV30 and TRBJ1-4; D might be TRBD1 (5 bases). There are 15 residues in the CDR3. Germline V CDR1 and CDR2: GTSNPN, SVGIG (reference sequence). Trimming pared 4 bases from V and 0 bases from J, leaving 12 bases between. Written as DNA, the CDR3 is TGTGCCTGGAACCCGGGACTGGCAACTAATGAAAAACTGTTTTTT. This gives the protein CAWNPGLATNEKLFF.